One sample yielded the 10 T cell receptor beta chains listed below, sequenced in a study of read filtering for tumor transcriptome and immune sequencing. The library was built from roughly 400 ng RNA with molecular barcoded adaptors for alpha/delta and beta/gamma chains. TCRdb re-analysed the reads in MiXCR, keeping a single row per CDR3 protein. The sample holds 90,000 or so distinct CDR3 sequences, under 25% seen once. The specimen sequenced was a population of CD138-negative cells sorted from bone marrow. The source is a donor at least 40 years old with multiple myeloma.

This clonotype was observed at least ten times. The V and J genes are TRBV7-9 and TRBJ1-1, with D hard to call. This CDR3 is 13 amino acids long. Germline-derived CDR1 and CDR2 are SEHNR and FQNEAQ (reference sequence). V lost 11 bases to trimming and J lost 0 bases, with 13 bases between them. CDR3 nucleotides: TGTGCCGGCACAAAAGGTATGAACACTGAAGCTTTCTTT. Residues: CAGTKGMNTEAFF. Using reference TRBV7-9 and TRBJ1-1 for the parts outside the CDR3, the full variable domain is DTGVSQNPRHKITKRGQNVTFRCDPISEHNRLYWYRQTLGQGPEFLTYFQNEAQLEKSRLLSDRFSAERPKGSFSTLEIQRTEQGDSAMYLCAGTKGMNTEAFFGQGTRLTVV.

The table lists this clonotype with many counts. The J gene is TRBJ2-1, the V gene TRBV19; 8 bases are shared with TRBD1. Germline loops: CDR1 LNHDA, CDR2 SQIVND (reference sequence). Germline trimming cut 4 bases from V and 0 bases from J; bases unmatched to any gene: 2. The CDR3 loop spans 15 amino acids. CDR3 residues: CASSNDRGSYNEQFF. The CDR3 nucleotides are TGTGCCAGTAGTAACGACAGGGGCTCCTACAATGAGCAGTTCTTC.

This clonotype was seen ten or more times. The genes are TRBV2 and TRBJ2-5; no firm D call. Germline CDR1 reads SNHLY; CDR2 reads FYNNEI. The CDR3 sequence is 11 residues long. V was shortened by 4 bases and J by 7 bases, with 7 bases between the two germline ends. DNA of the CDR3: TGTGCCAGCAGTGCCCTCGGGACCCAGTACTTC. Its protein is CASSALGTQYF.

CDR3 nucleotides: TGTGCCAGCAGCGGGGGATCGGAGACCCAGTACTTC. This gives the protein CASSGGSETQYF. V gene TRBV6-2 or TRBV6-3 combines with J gene TRBJ2-5, with TRBD2 as a possible D gene (6 bases). The CDR3 is 12 amino acids. Germline CDR1 MNHEY, CDR2 SVGEGT. Trimming took off 6 bases at V and 5 bases at J, with 10 bases between the two ends.

In this sample, this clonotype turned up many times. The chain uses TRBV20-1 and TRBJ2-7; TRBD2 agrees at 8 bases. CDR1 and CDR2 (germline): DFQATT, SNEGSKA (reference sequence). Trimming cost V 8 bases and J 5 bases; bases outside gene matches: 5. CDR3 length equals 11 residues. The CDR3 DNA is TGCAGTCGGGGGGGAACGAACGAGCAGTACTTC. Its protein product is CSRGGTNEQYF.

This clonotype has a count of ten or more. This chain links TRBV3-1 with TRBJ2-2, with a weak D call TRBD2 (5 bases). Germline-derived CDR1 and CDR2 are LGHDT and YNNKEL (reference sequence). CDR3 length equals 15 residues. V shed 4 bases and J shed 6 bases, with 15 bases lying between them. In DNA, the CDR3 is TGTGCCAGCAGCCGGACTGGCTTTCGGGCCGGGGAGCTGTTTTTT. Encoded protein: CASSRTGFRAGELFF.

In the case of this clonotype: A much larger clone sits a single nucleotide away, making a read error possible. This rearrangement joins TRBV28 to TRBJ1-2, with D uncertain. This CDR3 is 13 amino acids long. The V gene lost 6 bases and the J gene lost 6 bases, with 14 bases spanning the gap. Germline V gene data show CDR1 as MDHEN and CDR2 as SYDVKM. In nucleotides, the CDR3 is TGTGCCAGCAGCCTGGCTCAGGCCCATGGCTACACCTTC. Protein sequence: CASSLAQAHGYTF.

The chain links TRBV27 to TRBJ1-4, with D maybe TRBD1 (6 bases). CDR1 MNHEY and CDR2 SMNVEV come from the germline V gene (reference sequence). The V end was cut by 2 bases, the J end by 3 bases, with 10 bases between. The CDR3 totals 15 residues. CDR3 DNA: TGTGCCAGCAGTTTAGGGGGCAGACCTAATGAAAAACTGTTTTTT. Translating it yields CASSLGGRPNEKLFF. The variable domain in full, completed from reference TRBV27 and TRBJ1-4, reads EAQVTQNPRYLITVTGKKLTVTCSQNMNHEYMSWYRQDPGLGLRQIYYSMNVEVTDKGDVPEGYKVSRKEKRNFPLILESPSPNQTSLYFCASSLGGRPNEKLFFGSGTQLSVL.

The rearrangement uses TRBV7-2 and TRBJ2-3; maybe TRBD2 (5 bases). Per germline, CDR1 SGHTA and CDR2 FQGNSA. The length of the CDR3 is 16 residues. V gave up 5 bases and J gave up 2 bases, with 17 bases separating them. CDR3 loop: CASSRKTKDLTDTQYF. In DNA form, the CDR3 reads TGTGCCAGCAGCCGCAAGACTAAAGACCTCACAGATACGCAGTATTTT. The full variable domain, in which reference TRBV7-2 and TRBJ2-3 provide the parts outside the CDR3, is GAGVSQSPSNKVTEKGKDVELRCDPISGHTALYWYRQSLGQGLEFLIYFQGNSAPDKSGLPSDRFSAERTGGSVSTLTIQRTQQEDSAVYLCASSRKTKDLTDTQYFGPGTRLTVL.

Points on this clonotype: A much larger clonotype is one base distant, so this may be a read error. The rearrangement uses TRBV20-1 and TRBJ2-1, with 9 nucleotides matching TRBD2. CDR3 length: 14 residues. The germline CDR1 and CDR2 sequences are DFQATT and SNEGSKA (reference sequence). CDR3 loop: CSARGLASYNERFF. The CDR3 DNA reads TGCAGTGCTAGGGGACTAGCTTCCTACAATGAGCGGTTCTTC.